This T cell receptor beta chain comes out of a study of blood T cell repertoires in COVID-19. Study in general: Samples representing acute and convalescent COVID-19 were sourced from the United States, Italy and Spain.

Authors' analysis steps: It was from reference gene primer amplification that nucleated cell counts were estimated. Sequencing used immunoSEQ multiplex PCR; TCRdb keeps in-frame clones, though not all of them. D and trimming come from the DNA, and the V and J calls and clone size come from that table. The sample has more than 85,000 clones; around four fifths are singletons. This clone has just one count. Trimming took 5 bases from V and 8 from J; bases not matched to a gene: 7. Germline CDR1 reads SGHNT; CDR2 reads YENEEA. The CDR3 spans 13 residues. This clonotype was sampled from a woman between 55 and 75 years old with acute or convalescent COVID-19. The sample comprised peripheral blood. This chain uses TRBV11-3 with TRBJ1-2; 8 bases are shared with TRBD1. The CDR3 nucleotides are TGTGCCAGCAGCAATGACAGGGGATACGGCTACACCTTC. It yields the protein CASSNDRGYGYTF.